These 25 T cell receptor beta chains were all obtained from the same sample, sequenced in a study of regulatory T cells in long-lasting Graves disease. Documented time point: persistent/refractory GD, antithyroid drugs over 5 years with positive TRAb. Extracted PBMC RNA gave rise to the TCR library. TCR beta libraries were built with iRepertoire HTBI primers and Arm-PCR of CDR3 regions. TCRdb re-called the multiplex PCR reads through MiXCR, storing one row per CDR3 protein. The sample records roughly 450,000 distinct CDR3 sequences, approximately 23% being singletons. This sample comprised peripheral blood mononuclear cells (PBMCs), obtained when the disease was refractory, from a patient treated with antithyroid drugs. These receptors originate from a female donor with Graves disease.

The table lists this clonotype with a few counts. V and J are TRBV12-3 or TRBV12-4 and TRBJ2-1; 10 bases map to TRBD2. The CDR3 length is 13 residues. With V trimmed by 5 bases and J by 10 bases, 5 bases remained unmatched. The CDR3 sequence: CASSLGLASEQFF. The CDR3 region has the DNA TGTGCCAGCAGTCTGGGACTAGCGTCGGAGCAGTTCTTC.

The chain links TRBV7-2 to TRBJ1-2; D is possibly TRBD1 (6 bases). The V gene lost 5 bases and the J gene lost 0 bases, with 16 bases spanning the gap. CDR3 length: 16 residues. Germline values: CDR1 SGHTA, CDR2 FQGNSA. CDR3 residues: CASSPRENRANYGYTF. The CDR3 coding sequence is TGTGCCAGCAGCCCCCGCGAGAACAGGGCTAACTATGGCTACACCTTC.

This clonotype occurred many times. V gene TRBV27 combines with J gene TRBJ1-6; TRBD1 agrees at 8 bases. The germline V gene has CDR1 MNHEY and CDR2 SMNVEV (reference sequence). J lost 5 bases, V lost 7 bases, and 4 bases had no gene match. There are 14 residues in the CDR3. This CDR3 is CASKPDRDNSPLHF. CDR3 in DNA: TGTGCCAGCAAGCCGGACAGGGATAATTCACCCCTCCACTTT.

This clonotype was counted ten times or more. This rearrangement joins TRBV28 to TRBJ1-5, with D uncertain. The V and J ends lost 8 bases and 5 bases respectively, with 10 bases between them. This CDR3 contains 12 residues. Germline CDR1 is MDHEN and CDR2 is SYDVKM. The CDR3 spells CASRQSDQPQHF. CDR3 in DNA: TGTGCCAGCCGCCAAAGCGATCAGCCCCAGCATTTT.

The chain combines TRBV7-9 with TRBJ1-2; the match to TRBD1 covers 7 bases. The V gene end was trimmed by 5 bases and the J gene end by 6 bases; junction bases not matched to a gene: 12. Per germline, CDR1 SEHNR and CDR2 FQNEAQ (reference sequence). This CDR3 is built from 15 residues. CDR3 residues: CASSLHQGVTNGYTF. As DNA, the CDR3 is TGTGCCAGCAGCCTCCACCAGGGGGTAACGAATGGCTACACCTTC.

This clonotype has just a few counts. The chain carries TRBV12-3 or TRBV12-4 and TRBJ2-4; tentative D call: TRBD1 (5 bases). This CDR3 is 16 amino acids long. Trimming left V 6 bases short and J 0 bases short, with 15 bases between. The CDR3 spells CASSPGWDIAKNIQYF. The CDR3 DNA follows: TGTGCCAGCAGCCCAGGGTGGGATATAGCCAAAAACATTCAGTACTTC.

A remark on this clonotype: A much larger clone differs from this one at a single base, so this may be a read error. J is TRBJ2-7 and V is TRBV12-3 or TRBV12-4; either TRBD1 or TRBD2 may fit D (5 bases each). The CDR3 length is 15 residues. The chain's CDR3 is CASSLRGSTDYKQYF. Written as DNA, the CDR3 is TGTGCCAGCAGCCTTAGGGGAAGTACCGACTACAAGCAGTACTTC.

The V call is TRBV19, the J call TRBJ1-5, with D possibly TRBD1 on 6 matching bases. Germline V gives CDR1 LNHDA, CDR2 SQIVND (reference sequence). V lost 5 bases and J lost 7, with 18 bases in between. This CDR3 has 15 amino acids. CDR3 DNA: TGTGCCAGTAGTTGGACCCCCGGACAGTACCAGCCCCAGCATTTT. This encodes CASSWTPGQYQPQHF. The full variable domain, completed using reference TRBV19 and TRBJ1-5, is DGGITQSPKYLFRKEGQNVTLSCEQNLNHDAMYWYRQDPGQGLRLIYYSQIVNDFQKGDIAEGYSVSREKKESFPLTVTSAQKNPTAFYLCASSWTPGQYQPQHFGDGTRLSIL.

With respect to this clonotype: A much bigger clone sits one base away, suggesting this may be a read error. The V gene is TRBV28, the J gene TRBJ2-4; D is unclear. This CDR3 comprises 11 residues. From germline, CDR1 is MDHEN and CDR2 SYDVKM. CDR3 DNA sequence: TGTGCCGGCAGCTACGGAAACATTCAGTACTTC. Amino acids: CAGSYGNIQYF.

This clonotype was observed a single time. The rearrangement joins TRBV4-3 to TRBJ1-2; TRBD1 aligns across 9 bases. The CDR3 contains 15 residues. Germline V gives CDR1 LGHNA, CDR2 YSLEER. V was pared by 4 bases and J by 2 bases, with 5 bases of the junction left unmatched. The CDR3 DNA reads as TGCGCCAGCAGCCGGGGACAGGGTCACAACTATGGCTACACCTTC. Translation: CASSRGQGHNYGYTF.

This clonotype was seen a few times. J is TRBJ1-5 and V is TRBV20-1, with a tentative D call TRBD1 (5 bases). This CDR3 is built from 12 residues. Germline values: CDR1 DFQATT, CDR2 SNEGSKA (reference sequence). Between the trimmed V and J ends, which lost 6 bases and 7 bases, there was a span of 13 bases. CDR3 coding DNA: TGCAGTGCAAGTGGGGGGGAACAGCCCCAGCATTTT. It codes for CSASGGEQPQHF.

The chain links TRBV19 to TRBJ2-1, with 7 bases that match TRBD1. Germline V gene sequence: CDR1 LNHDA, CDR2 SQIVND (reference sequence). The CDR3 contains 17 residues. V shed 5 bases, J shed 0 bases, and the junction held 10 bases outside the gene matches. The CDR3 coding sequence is TGTGCCAGTAGTGTCACAGGGGTCGAGAGCTCCTACAATGAGCAGTTCTTC. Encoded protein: CASSVTGVESSYNEQFF.

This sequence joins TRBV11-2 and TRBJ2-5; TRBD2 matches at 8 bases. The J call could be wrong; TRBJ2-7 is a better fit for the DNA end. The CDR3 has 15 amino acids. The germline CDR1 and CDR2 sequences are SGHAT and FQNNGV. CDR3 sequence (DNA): TGTGCCAGCAGCTTTTCGGGGGGGGGCGTTTACGAGCAGTACTTC. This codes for CASSFSGGGVYEQYF.

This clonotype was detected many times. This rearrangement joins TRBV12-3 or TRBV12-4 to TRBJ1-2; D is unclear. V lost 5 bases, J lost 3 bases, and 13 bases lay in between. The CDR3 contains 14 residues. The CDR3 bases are TGTGCCAGCAGTATCAACCAGATCGACTATGGCTACACCTTC. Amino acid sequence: CASSINQIDYGYTF.

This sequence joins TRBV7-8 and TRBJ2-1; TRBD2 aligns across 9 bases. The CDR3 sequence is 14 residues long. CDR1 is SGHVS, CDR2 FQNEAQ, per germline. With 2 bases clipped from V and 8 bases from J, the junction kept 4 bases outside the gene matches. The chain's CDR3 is CASSLIAGVYEQFF. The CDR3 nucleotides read TGTGCCAGCAGCTTAATAGCGGGGGTGTATGAGCAGTTCTTC.

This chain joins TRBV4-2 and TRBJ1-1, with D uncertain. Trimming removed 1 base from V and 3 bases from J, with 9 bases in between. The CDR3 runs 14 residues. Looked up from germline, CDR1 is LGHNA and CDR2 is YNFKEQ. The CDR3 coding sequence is TGTGCCAGCAGCCAAGGGTTTAGGGACACTGAAGCTTTCTTT. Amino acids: CASSQGFRDTEAFF.

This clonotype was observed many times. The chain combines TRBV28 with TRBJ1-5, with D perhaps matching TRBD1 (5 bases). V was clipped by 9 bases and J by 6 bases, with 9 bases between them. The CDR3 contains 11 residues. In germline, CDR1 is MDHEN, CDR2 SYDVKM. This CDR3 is CASSGFQPQHF. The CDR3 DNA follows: TGTGCCAGTTCAGGGTTTCAGCCCCAGCATTTT.

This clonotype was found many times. CDR3 residues: CSVDEDRAQETQYF. The CDR3, as DNA: TGCAGCGTTGACGAGGACAGGGCCCAAGAGACCCAGTACTTC. V gene TRBV29-1 combines with J gene TRBJ2-5; 8 bases are a match to TRBD1. Germline-derived CDR1 and CDR2 are SQVTM and ANQGSEA. V shed 3 bases and J 1 base; nucleotides not matched to a gene: 4. CDR3 length: 14 amino acids.

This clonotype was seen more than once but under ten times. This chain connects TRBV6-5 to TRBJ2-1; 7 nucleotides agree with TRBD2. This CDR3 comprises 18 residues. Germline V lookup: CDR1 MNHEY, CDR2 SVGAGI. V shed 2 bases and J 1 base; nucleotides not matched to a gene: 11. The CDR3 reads CASSYEWGGSGSYNEQFF. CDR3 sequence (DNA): TGTGCCAGCAGTTACGAGTGGGGCGGGAGTGGGTCCTACAATGAGCAGTTCTTC.

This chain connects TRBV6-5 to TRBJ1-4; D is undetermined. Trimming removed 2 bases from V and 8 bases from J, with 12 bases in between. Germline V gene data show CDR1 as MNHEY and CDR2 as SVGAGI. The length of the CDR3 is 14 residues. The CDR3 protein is CASSYTSPPEKLFF. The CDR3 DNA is TGTGCCAGCAGTTACACGTCTCCGCCAGAAAAACTGTTTTTT.

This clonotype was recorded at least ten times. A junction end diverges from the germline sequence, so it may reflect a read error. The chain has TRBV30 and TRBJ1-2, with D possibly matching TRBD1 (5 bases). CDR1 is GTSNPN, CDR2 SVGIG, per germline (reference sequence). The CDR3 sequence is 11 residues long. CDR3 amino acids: CGGGRNYGYTF. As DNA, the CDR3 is TGCGGGGGAGGAAGAAACTATGGCTACACCTTC.

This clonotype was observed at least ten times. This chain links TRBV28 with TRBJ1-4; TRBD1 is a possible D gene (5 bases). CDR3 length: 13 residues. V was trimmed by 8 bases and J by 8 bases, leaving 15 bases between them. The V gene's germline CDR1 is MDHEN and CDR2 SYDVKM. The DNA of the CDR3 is TGTGCCAGCGGATCCTCAGGGTACGAAAAACTGTTTTTT. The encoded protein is CASGSSGYEKLFF.

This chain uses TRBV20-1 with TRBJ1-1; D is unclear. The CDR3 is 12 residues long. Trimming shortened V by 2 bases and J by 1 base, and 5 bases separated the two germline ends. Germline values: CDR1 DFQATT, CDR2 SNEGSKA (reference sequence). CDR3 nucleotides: TGCAGTGCTAGATTTAAGAACACTGAAGCTTTCTTT. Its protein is CSARFKNTEAFF.

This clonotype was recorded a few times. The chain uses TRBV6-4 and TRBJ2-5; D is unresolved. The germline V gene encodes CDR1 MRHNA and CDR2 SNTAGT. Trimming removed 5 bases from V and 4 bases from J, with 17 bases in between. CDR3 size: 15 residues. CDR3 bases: TGTGCCAGCAGTTATCCCCAGCAGGCAGGAGAGACCCAGTACTTC. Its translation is CASSYPQQAGETQYF.

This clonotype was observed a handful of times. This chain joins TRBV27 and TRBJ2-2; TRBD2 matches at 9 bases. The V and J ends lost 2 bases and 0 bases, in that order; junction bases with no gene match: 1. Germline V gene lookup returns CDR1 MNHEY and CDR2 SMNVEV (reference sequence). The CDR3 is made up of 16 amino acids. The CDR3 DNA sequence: TGTGCCAGCAGTTTACAGCGGGGGGCGAACACCGGGGAGCTGTTTTTT. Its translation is CASSLQRGANTGELFF.